The next 32 T cell receptor beta chains were all read from a single sample in a study of technical replicates of blood from a few donors. The method was immunoSEQ multiplex PCR; TCRdb's version includes in-frame clones alone and lacks a portion of them. The repertoire includes 66,000 or so clones, around 97% of them detected once, and over 0.15% sits in the top ten. Material for sequencing was T cells isolated from PBMCs. The receptors originated from a human donor in good health.

The chain combines TRBV11-2 with TRBJ1-1; 8 bases map to TRBD1. Germline lookup yields CDR1 SGHAT and CDR2 FQNNGV. The ends lost 6 bases at V and 11 bases at J; junction bases unmatched: 14. The CDR3 sequence is 14 residues long. In DNA form, the CDR3 reads TGTGCCAGCAGGTCGATTTCGGGACAGGCAGGTGCTTTCTTT. It is translated as CASRSISGQAGAFF.

This chain joins TRBV28 and TRBJ2-7; TRBD2 is a possible D gene (6 bases). V shed 5 bases and J shed 3 bases, with 11 bases lying between them. This CDR3 region has 13 residues. Germline CDR1 is MDHEN and CDR2 is SYDVKM. CDR3 sequence: CASSAPGGYEQYF. The CDR3 coding sequence is TGTGCCAGCAGTGCCCCCGGGGGCTACGAGCAGTACTTC.

The CDR3 is CSVARTEYYGYTF. For the CDR3, the DNA is TGCAGCGTCGCCCGGACAGAATACTATGGCTACACCTTC. This chain joins TRBV29-1 and TRBJ1-2; perhaps TRBD1 as D (6 bases). Looked up from germline, CDR1 is SQVTM and CDR2 is ANQGSEA. The CDR3 has 13 residues. The V end was cut by 6 bases, the J end by 3 bases, with 14 bases between.

Only one count was recorded for this clone. This chain uses TRBV7-9 with TRBJ1-2; perhaps TRBD1 as D (6 bases). V lost 7 bases, J lost 2 bases, and 8 bases lay in between. Germline assignment: CDR1 SEHNR and CDR2 FQNEAQ (reference sequence). The length of the CDR3 is 12 residues. The CDR3 is CASNRANYGYTF. In DNA form, the CDR3 reads TGTGCCAGCAACAGGGCCAACTATGGCTACACCTTC.

This sequence joins TRBV19 and TRBJ1-5, with 9 bases fitting TRBD1. Germline CDR1 LNHDA, CDR2 SQIVND (reference sequence). The V and J ends lost 3 bases and 1 base, in that order; junction bases with no gene match: 4. The CDR3 has 16 amino acids. In DNA, the CDR3 is TGTGCCAGTAGTATCCTGGGACAGGGAAGCAATCAGCCCCAGCATTTT. Translating it yields CASSILGQGSNQPQHF.

The chain employs TRBV15 and TRBJ1-6, with 7 bases that match TRBD1. This CDR3 is built from 15 residues. Germline V gene lookup returns CDR1 LNHNV and CDR2 YYDKDF (reference sequence). Unmatched junction bases numbered 8, after V lost 3 bases and J lost 9 bases. This CDR3 reads CATSSSGQARSPLHF. The CDR3 nucleotides read TGTGCCACCAGCAGCTCCGGACAGGCACGTTCACCCCTCCACTTT.

This sequence joins TRBV30 and TRBJ2-7; 8 nucleotides line up with TRBD1. This CDR3 spans 12 amino acids. V lost 7 bases to trimming and J lost 4 bases; unmatched junction nucleotides: 6. Germline CDR1 and CDR2: GTSNPN and SVGIG (reference sequence). This CDR3 is CASDRASYEQYF. Here the CDR3 DNA reads TGTGCCTCGGACAGGGCCTCGTACGAGCAGTACTTC. Full variable domain (missing parts from reference TRBV30 and TRBJ2-7): SQTIHQWPATLVQPVGSPLSLECTVEGTSNPNLYWYRQAAGRGLQLLFYSVGIGQISSEVPQNLSASRPQDRQFILSSKKLLLSDSGFYLCASDRASYEQYFGPGTRLTVT.

The sample holds one count of this clone. This sequence joins TRBV9 and TRBJ2-7, with D perhaps TRBD1 (5 bases). Trimming left V 4 bases short and J 6 bases short, with 17 bases between. From germline, CDR1 is SGDLS and CDR2 YYNGEE. This CDR3 is built from 14 residues. In DNA, the CDR3 is TGTGCCAGCAGCCCGATTGGAAGTCAGGGCGAGCAGTACTTC. Its translation: CASSPIGSQGEQYF.

V usage is TRBV5-1 and J usage is TRBJ1-6; D is ambiguous. CDR1 is SGHRS, CDR2 YFSETQ, per germline. The CDR3 is 17 residues long. Trimming left V 4 bases short and J 1 base short, with 15 bases between. CDR3 amino acids: CASSPGYAVSYNSPLHF. CDR3 DNA sequence: TGCGCCAGCAGCCCGGGATATGCGGTTTCCTATAATTCACCCCTCCACTTT. Using reference TRBV5-1 and TRBJ1-6 for the parts outside the CDR3, the full variable domain is KAGVTQTPRYLIKTRGQQVTLSCSPISGHRSVSWYQQTPGQGLQFLFEYFSETQRNKGNFPGRFSGRQFSNSRSEMNVSTLELGDSALYLCASSPGYAVSYNSPLHFGNGTRLTVT.

This sequence joins TRBV11-1 and TRBJ1-1; D uncertain. CDR1 and CDR2 from the germline V gene are SGHAT and FQDESV (reference sequence). The CDR3 runs to 14 residues. V shed 4 bases and J shed 9 bases, with 18 bases lying between them. The CDR3 protein is CASSSSQTGSQAFF. In DNA form, the CDR3 reads TGTGCCAGCAGCTCGTCTCAGACGGGGTCACAAGCTTTCTTT.

Note on this clone: The junction shows a germline mismatch at one end, possibly a read error. V usage is TRBV11-2 and J usage is TRBJ1-4; D is ambiguous. Germline V gives CDR1 SGHAT, CDR2 FQNNGV. This CDR3 is built from 17 residues. The CDR3 protein is CASNLDPGLPTNEKLFF. Written as DNA, the CDR3 is TGTGCCAGCAACTTAGACCCGGGTTTACCAACTAATGAAAAACTGTTTTTT.

This clone was recorded only once. This rearrangement joins TRBV5-1 to TRBJ2-1, with a weak D call TRBD1 (5 bases). V was cut by 4 bases and J by 9 bases, with 11 bases left in between. The germline V gene encodes CDR1 SGHRS and CDR2 YFSETQ. The CDR3 is 12 amino acids. The CDR3 reads CASSLDSTEQFF. CDR3 nucleotides: TGCGCCAGCAGCCTAGACAGCACTGAGCAGTTCTTC.

This chain uses TRBV10-2 with TRBJ2-1, with 10 bases that match TRBD1. V was clipped by 2 bases and J by 4 bases; unmatched bases: 11. Germline CDR1 is WSHSY and CDR2 is SAAADI. CDR3 length: 18 amino acids. This CDR3 reads CASSEPLGQGVSYNEQFF. The CDR3 nucleotides read TGCGCCAGCAGTGAGCCATTAGGACAGGGGGTGTCGTACAATGAGCAGTTCTTC.

This clone was observed once. The V call is TRBV29-1, the J call TRBJ1-1; 7 nucleotides match TRBD1. There are 14 residues in the CDR3. Germline assignment: CDR1 SQVTM and CDR2 ANQGSEA. Trimming at V came to 7 bases and at J to 0 bases, leaving 8 bases not matched to a gene. In DNA, the CDR3 is TGCAGCGCAACGCAGGGGGGATTGAACACTGAAGCTTTCTTT. Translated: CSATQGGLNTEAFF.

This chain links TRBV28 with TRBJ2-7; 10 positions agree with TRBD2. The CDR3 is made up of 18 amino acids. The V gene end was trimmed by 5 bases and the J gene end by 4 bases; junction bases not matched to a gene: 17. The germline V gene has CDR1 MDHEN and CDR2 SYDVKM. The CDR3 sequence is CASSGAGLAQPGGYEQYF. The DNA of the CDR3 is TGTGCCAGCAGTGGAGCGGGACTAGCGCAACCGGGCGGGTACGAGCAGTACTTC.

This clone came up once. CDR3 protein: CSVERRGRVNEQFF. The CDR3 nucleotides read TGCAGCGTTGAGCGCAGGGGGCGCGTCAATGAGCAGTTCTTC. The genes are TRBV29-1 and TRBJ2-1; the match to TRBD1 covers 8 bases. The CDR3 contains 14 residues. Per the germline V gene, CDR1 is SQVTM and CDR2 is ANQGSEA. With 3 bases clipped from V and 6 bases from J, the junction kept 7 bases outside the gene matches.

CDR3 DNA sequence: TGTGCCAGCAGCCAAGGACTAGCGGACTCCTACGAGCAGTACTTC. As protein: CASSQGLADSYEQYF. This chain links TRBV4-2 with TRBJ2-7, with 9 bases aligning to TRBD2. Germline assignment: CDR1 LGHNA and CDR2 YNFKEQ. CDR3 size: 15 residues. Germline trimming cut 1 base from V and 0 bases from J; bases unmatched to any gene: 1.

This clone was observed a single time. The chain links TRBV2 to TRBJ2-1; D is possibly TRBD2 (6 bases). Trimming pared 6 bases from V and 6 bases from J, leaving 12 bases between. Germline CDR1 is SNHLY and CDR2 is FYNNEI. This CDR3 is built from 13 residues. CDR3 sequence reads: CASRRGSGNEQFF. In DNA form, the CDR3 reads TGTGCCAGCAGACGGGGGTCGGGCAATGAGCAGTTCTTC.

This chain uses TRBV11-2 with TRBJ2-3; the match to TRBD1 covers 8 bases. Germline V gives CDR1 SGHAT, CDR2 FQNNGV. The CDR3 length is 17 residues. Unmatched junction bases numbered 8, after V lost 1 base and J lost 2 bases. This chain's CDR3 is CASSLGQGFFSTDTQYF. The CDR3 DNA follows: TGTGCCAGCAGCTTAGGACAGGGGTTCTTTTCCACAGATACGCAGTATTTT.

This rearrangement joins TRBV2 to TRBJ2-4, with a tentative D call TRBD2 (5 bases). The CDR3 sequence is 12 residues long. The V gene's germline CDR1 is SNHLY and CDR2 FYNNEI. Trimming took off 8 bases at V and 4 bases at J, with 9 bases between the two ends. The CDR3 region has the DNA TGTGCCAGCCGGGGAGATAAAAACATTCAGTACTTC. Encoded protein: CASRGDKNIQYF.

J is TRBJ2-7 and V is TRBV6-1, with a tentative D call TRBD1 (5 bases). In germline, CDR1 is MNHNS, CDR2 SASEGT. V gave up 9 bases and J gave up 4 bases, with 10 bases separating them. The CDR3 totals 11 residues. The CDR3 nucleotides are TGTGCCAGTGTGACAGCATACGAGCAGTACTTC. Translation gives CASVTAYEQYF.

The J gene is TRBJ2-7, the V gene TRBV28; TRBD2 agrees at 12 bases. This CDR3 has 16 amino acids. The V and J ends lost 4 bases and 0 bases, in that order; junction bases with no gene match: 4. Looked up from germline, CDR1 is MDHEN and CDR2 is SYDVKM. In DNA, the CDR3 is TGTGCCAGCAGTTCCCCTAGCGGGAGGGGCTCCTACGAGCAGTACTTC. This encodes CASSSPSGRGSYEQYF.

The CDR3 is CASSLPGTEETQYF. In DNA form, the CDR3 reads TGTGCCAGCAGCTTGCCGGGGACAGAAGAGACCCAGTACTTC. The chain employs TRBV5-4 and TRBJ2-5, with 7 nucleotides matching TRBD1. The CDR3 covers 14 residues. CDR1 and CDR2 (germline): SGHNT, YYREEE (reference sequence). V lost 1 base and J lost 3; bases outside the gene matches: 3.

The V call is TRBV4-1, the J call TRBJ2-5; the match to TRBD2 covers 8 bases. The CDR3 is made up of 15 amino acids. CDR1 and CDR2 from the germline V gene are MGHRA and YSYEKL. V lost 0 bases and J lost 3; bases outside the gene matches: 3. The CDR3 DNA follows: TGCGCCAGCAGCCAAGATTCACTAGCGGAAGAGACCCAGTACTTC. Encoded protein: CASSQDSLAEETQYF.

The V call is TRBV7-8, the J call TRBJ2-2; TRBD2 agrees at 9 bases. Germline loops: CDR1 SGHVS, CDR2 FQNEAQ. This CDR3 comprises 17 residues. V lost 1 base, J lost 6 bases, and 9 bases stayed unmatched. The CDR3 bases are TGTGCCAGCAGCTTAGTATATGGCGGGGGGGCCGCCGGGGAGCTGTTTTTT. It translates to CASSLVYGGGAAGELFF.

This clone has a single count. The chain combines TRBV4-1 with TRBJ1-5, with 9 bases aligning to TRBD1. V lost 6 bases to trimming and J lost 1 base; unmatched junction nucleotides: 10. Germline CDR1 reads MGHRA; CDR2 reads YSYEKL. The CDR3 covers 17 residues. The CDR3 sequence is CASSPAVGQGSNQPQHF. CDR3 bases: TGCGCCAGCAGTCCAGCCGTAGGACAGGGGAGCAATCAGCCCCAGCATTTT.

V gene TRBV27 combines with J gene TRBJ2-7, with 12 positions matching TRBD1. Looked up from germline, CDR1 is MNHEY and CDR2 is SMNVEV (reference sequence). CDR3 length: 14 amino acids. After removal of 2 bases from V and 8 bases from J, the junction contained 4 bases not matched to a gene. CDR3 nucleotides: TGTGCCAGCAGTTTACGGGGACAGGGGGCACAGCAGTACTTC. As protein: CASSLRGQGAQQYF.

The chain uses TRBV29-1 and TRBJ2-7, with 8 nucleotides matching TRBD1. V trimming: 5 bases; J trimming: 0 bases; junction bases outside the gene matches: 6. From germline, CDR1 is SQVTM and CDR2 ANQGSEA. This CDR3 is 14 amino acids long. This CDR3 is CSVKVGQGSYEQYF. The CDR3 nucleotides are TGCAGCGTTAAGGTTGGACAGGGCTCCTACGAGCAGTACTTC.

In this sample, this clone turned up once. V gene TRBV5-1 combines with J gene TRBJ2-1; D possibly corresponds to TRBD1 (7 bases). This CDR3 region has 16 residues. Trimming removed 7 bases from V and 3 bases from J, with 20 bases in between. The V gene's germline CDR1 is SGHRS and CDR2 YFSETQ. CDR3 nucleotides: TGCGCCAGCCGTGAGGAGGGGGCAGGGGGCTACAATGAGCAGTTCTTC. Encoded protein: CASREEGAGGYNEQFF.

The CDR3 coding sequence is TGCGCCAGCAGCTTCCAGGAGAACACTGAAGCTTTCTTT. It codes for CASSFQENTEAFF. This chain links TRBV5-1 with TRBJ1-1; D gene ambiguous. V lost 2 bases and J 1 base, leaving 6 bases between the germline ends. Germline assignment: CDR1 SGHRS and CDR2 YFSETQ. The CDR3 length is 13 residues.

The chain carries TRBV4-1 and TRBJ2-7; D is ambiguous. The V gene lost 2 bases and the J gene lost 5 bases, with 4 bases spanning the gap. The CDR3 runs to 11 residues. Germline CDR1 is MGHRA and CDR2 is YSYEKL. The CDR3 sequence is CASSQRDEQYF. CDR3 coding DNA: TGCGCCAGCAGCCAACGTGACGAGCAGTACTTC.

The J gene is TRBJ2-7, the V gene TRBV11-3, with no clear D. The V end lost 4 bases, the J end lost 4 bases, and 20 bases lay between the germline ends. The germline CDR1 and CDR2 sequences are SGHNT and YENEEA. The CDR3 has 16 residues. This chain's CDR3 is CASSSFEPGKRYEQYF. As DNA, the CDR3 is TGTGCCAGCAGCTCGTTTGAGCCGGGTAAACGGTACGAGCAGTACTTC.